This TCR beta chain was recorded in a study of T cells in localized non-small cell lung cancer. Study observations and caveats: Among the top 100 tumor clones, a median about 57 appeared in adjacent lung.

Comments on this clone: Its specificity is not known.

From germline, CDR1 is SGHRS and CDR2 YFSETQ. The CDR3 has 15 amino acids. Deletions cut 4 bases from V and 0 bases from J, with 11 bases between. Some clones are missing from TCRdb's copy, which holds only in-frame ones; the method was immunoSEQ multiplex PCR. This repertoire shows some 7,800 clones, approximately 87% found once; its top ten account for roughly 31%. This sequence was found in a male donor aged 60 or over with stage III lung adenocarcinoma. V usage is TRBV5-1 and J usage is TRBJ2-1; the D is unclear. Sequenced material: peripheral blood, taken before any cancer treatment. CDR3 bases: TGCGCCAGCAGCGGTACCGTTAGCTCCTACAATGAGCAGTTCTTC. Translated, it gives CASSGTVSSYNEQFF.